This TCR beta chain was profiled in a study of cytomegalovirus exposure and HLA in healthy donors (dated by TCRdb to 2016 to 2017). Describing the broader study: In an earlier analysis of 587 of the donors, about 260 Gb of sequence data and 100 million or so unique TCR beta sequences from about 179 million T cells were reported. Roughly 5 DR-DQ haplotypes were treated as single units for association and clustering because of strong linkage in the cohort. Alongside the repertoire data, information on donor age, sex, ethnicity and CMV serostatus was compiled. Roughly 320 gigabases of sequencing data and around 88 million unique TCR sequences made up an early release that covered several hundred HLA-typed donors. The number of donors typed differed by locus, with roughly 629-640 for A, B, C, DRB1 and DQB1, roughly 520 for DQA1, about 610 for DPA1, and around 450 for DPB1. In a later genetic analysis, genome-wide SNP genotypes for about 55% of the roughly 700 donors were used, and that subset was treated as a discovery cohort. Both class I and class II loci were covered by HLA typing, at four-digit resolution. Among roughly 400 genotyped donors of the cohort, an average of roughly 230,000 unique TCR beta nucleotide sequences was sequenced per donor, of which about 18% were non-productive. The later analysis used no new phenotypic data to find candidate immune exposures, relying instead on TCR beta sequences and their occurrence across donors. The study aimed to test whether cataloging public T cell receptors could reveal signatures of past pathogen exposure. Along with the approximately 700-subject first cohort, a separate validation cohort of over 90 different subjects was used. The study combined high-throughput TCR immunosequencing, statistical association of individual TCRs with disease status, and machine learning to predict cytomegalovirus infection status. Using immunosequencing, the study profiled T cell repertoires from fewer than 850 subjects and related those repertoires to cytomegalovirus serostatus. An earlier analysis of roughly 580 of the donors used high-throughput TCR beta sequencing to judge whether each TCR beta V gene segment behaved as functional or pseudogenic. All discovery cohort repertoires had been generated using a single sequencing platform. A later analysis re-examined previously published TCR beta repertoires from several hundred donors and added high-resolution HLA genotyping to investigate patterns of TCR occurrence. The genetic ancestry cluster associated with self-reported Caucasian donors included over 65% of the 398 genotyped donors.

The method behind the library was the immunoSEQ multiplex PCR assay. For the multiplex PCR, a mixture combining 60 forward primers for TCR Vbeta segments and 13 reverse primers for TCR Jbeta segments was used. Amplification of the CDR3 region of rearranged TCR beta genes was performed with a multiplex PCR assay on genomic DNA. On the Illumina HiSeq System, the amplified TCR beta libraries were sequenced as 87-base-pair reads. Per the authors' processing: Across the roughly 640 repertoires, a later analysis counted around 80 million unique TCR beta chains, about 10 million of which were shared by at least two donors. To remove PCR and sequencing errors, raw reads were error-corrected and collapsed into unique sequences using a nearest-neighbor algorithm that merged closely related sequences. V, D and J gene segments were assigned by aligning CDR3 sequences to IMGT reference sequences. For a sequence to be retained, at least a six-nucleotide match to both a V gene segment and a J gene segment was required. A rearrangement counted as productive if the CDR3 had no stop codons and remained in frame with V and J, and every other rearrangement counted as non-productive. Following IMGT convention, CDR3 was defined as the stretch from the second conserved V-encoded cysteine up to the conserved J-encoded phenylalanine. Sequences without an unambiguous match to a single V gene segment were excluded from the earlier analysis of approximately 560 of the donors. In an earlier analysis of roughly 600 of the donors, a V segment was called functional when productive rearrangements were above 56.7%, and segregating when the standard deviation between donors exceeded 5%. A statistical classification framework was built for diagnosing cytomegalovirus status from the catalog of TCR beta chain sequences. In a later analysis, TCR nucleotide sequences were compared against IMGT/GENE-DB human TR gene sequences so that V and J genes could be assigned. A later analysis assigned CDR3 sequences and most-parsimonious VDJ recombination scenarios with the TCRdist pipeline. In a later analysis, each TCR beta chain was defined by its CDR3 amino acid sequence together with its V-gene family, and reads without a unique V-gene family were excluded. As a way to deal with suspected cross-contamination and a sequencing artifact, a later analysis dropped over 550 nucleotide sequences that were highly shared and had low generation probability. For each public chain, a later analysis derived a clonal expansion index from normalized ranks of inferred template counts within each repertoire. In a later analysis, generation probabilities were computed with a VDJ recombination model fitted to out-of-frame rearrangements, and the resulting probabilities were checked against IGoR. In a later analysis, hypergeometric tests were used to score TCR-TCR, TCR-HLA and TCR-CMV co-occurrence, with a repertoire-size bias correction applied to TCR pairs. To estimate false discovery rates, a later analysis permuted the HLA or CMV assignments 20 times. In a later analysis, co-occurring TCRs were grouped using DBSCAN, and TCRdist sequence similarity was added for clustering within HLA-allele-positive subsets. For co-occurrence clustering, repertoires with fewer than 30,000 or more than 120,000 public chains were excluded, along with four or five repertoires with anomalous nucleotide sharing. TCRdb re-hosts the immuneACCESS table, in-frame sequences only. Its copies lack some clones; in the studies checked, an unresolved V gene accounts for under half of them, and the cause for the rest is not known. V, J and clone size are taken as reported in that table, and D and trimming were inferred from the DNA itself. Present in this sample are 130,000 to 150,000 clones, 80% of which were seen just once. Approximately 5.1% of the sample is held by the ten biggest clonotypes.

Trimming removed 2 bases from V and 2 bases from J; the gene matches leave 2 bases unexplained. Per the germline V gene (reference sequence), GTSNPN is the CDR1 and SVGIG is the CDR2. The CDR3 starts with the cysteine, ends with the phenylalanine, and has 14 residues. Here the CDR3 DNA is all that survives: 42 bases in frame from base 1. Notes on this clone: Its antigen remains undetermined. Per-base qualities were not stored, and no clone one base away is much larger.

The cohort consisted of 600 to 700 healthy bone marrow donors. At the time of sampling, every cohort member was nominally healthy, though immune exposures that went unrecorded were likely present. The donor was CMV seronegative and was included in the group of a few hundred seronegative cohort members. Each donor provided a peripheral blood sample, and peripheral blood mononuclear cells were used for TCR beta sequencing. The Qiagen DNeasy Blood Extraction Kit was used to extract genomic DNA from the blood cell samples. What the work shows at the level of the full study, not this receptor alone: The classifier was reported to diagnose cytomegalovirus status with high specificity and sensitivity in both the original cohort and the validation cohort. CMV serostatus was the only immune exposure information available for the cohort. The authors suggested that the approach could potentially be generalized to other disease states and immunological phenotypes. The study listed approximately 160 TCR beta chains as associated with cytomegalovirus. While some public TCRs were present in many individuals, most TCR sequences turned up only very rarely across donors. A further reported finding was that TCR beta sequences accurately predicted the HLA-A and HLA-B alleles for most subjects in the first cohort. A later analysis reported that several top co-occurrence clusters appeared linked to parvovirus B19, influenza, CMV and Epstein-Barr virus. Because some donors lacked HLA typing at each locus, the association tests relied only on the typed subset. In a later analysis, most CMV-associated TCR beta chains were found to appear HLA-restricted, with HLA associations seemingly driven largely by CMV exposure. The 87-base-pair reads could not distinguish some IMGT-functional V segments, including TRBV6-2 and TRBV6-3, so those segments were excluded. Specific HLA alleles were associated with 15,000 to 20,000 TCR beta sequences at a false discovery rate of 0.05 in a later analysis. In an earlier analysis of about 550 of the donors, most TCR beta V segments were observed in productive rearrangements about 87% or about 30% of the time, broadly matching IMGT annotations. Correlated functional status among segregating V segments might reflect linkage disequilibrium, but an unknown experimental factor could not be ruled out. According to a later analysis, TCR association rates differed among HLA loci, with DRB1 alleles showing the most associated TCRs and HLA-C alleles showing the fewest. A later genetic analysis associated a missense DCLRE1C variant with V-gene and J-gene trimming of TCR beta chains, and an independent cohort replicated the association. The cohort was sequenced for TCR beta chains only, and without alpha or paired-chain data the features that could be detected were limited. Because counts were too low, seventeen rarely observed V segments, including chromosome 9 orphons, were excluded from the earlier analysis of around 590 of the donors. Presence/absence analyses assumed roughly uniform sequencing depth across donors, an assumption that may not hold. In vitro tests confirmed that three of the cytomegalovirus-associated TCR beta chains recognize cytomegalovirus antigens. In a later analysis, HLA-associated TCR beta chains were found to be more clonally expanded and to have lower generation probabilities than equally common non-associated chains. Strong co-occurrence of HLA alleles, especially DR and DQ, made assigning TCR associations to individual alleles difficult. A cluster of highly shared sequence variants was judged likely to represent a technical artifact of the sequencing pipeline. In a later genetic analysis, fewer N-insertions in productive TCRs were reported among donors in an Asian-associated ancestry cluster than the roughly 700-donor mean.

The sequence is built from TRBV30 and TRBJ2-2, with 7 bases matching TRBD2. The sequenced sample was PBMCs. The source of this sequence is a male donor in good health and CMV-seronegative. Here is the DNA: TGTGCCTGGAGTAGCGGGGTTAACACCGGGGAGCTGTTTTTT. The resulting protein is CAWSSGVNTGELFF.